The 18 T cell receptor beta chains presented below share a single source sample, sequenced in a study of blood T cell repertoires in COVID-19. Sequencing used immunoSEQ multiplex PCR; TCRdb keeps in-frame clones, though not all of them. The sample lists roughly 100,000 clones, 84% occurring once. The sequenced sample was peripheral blood. Every receptor here comes from a man aged 35 to 55 with active or convalescent COVID-19.

The chain links TRBV30 to TRBJ2-1; TRBD2 matches at 15 bases. Losses at the gene ends were 3 bases for V and 3 bases for J; bases not matched to a gene: 6. Germline loops: CDR1 GTSNPN, CDR2 SVGIG (reference sequence). This CDR3 spans 17 amino acids. CDR3 in DNA: TGTGCCTGGAGATTGGGACTAGCGGGGGGACACTACAATGAGCAGTTCTTC. Translation: CAWRLGLAGGHYNEQFF. Combining the CDR3 with reference TRBV30 and TRBJ2-1 gives the whole variable domain SQTIHQWPATLVQPVGSPLSLECTVEGTSNPNLYWYRQAAGRGLQLLFYSVGIGQISSEVPQNLSASRPQDRQFILSSKKLLLSDSGFYLCAWRLGLAGGHYNEQFFGPGTRLTVL.

The V and J genes are TRBV6-5 and TRBJ1-5, with 8 bases identical to TRBD1. CDR1 and CDR2 (germline): MNHEY, SVGAGI. This CDR3 is built from 15 residues. V shed 6 bases, J shed 7 bases, and the junction held 11 bases outside the gene matches. The CDR3 spells CASSSRGLFGQPQHF. As DNA, the CDR3 is TGTGCCAGCAGCTCCAGGGGGCTATTCGGACAGCCCCAGCATTTT.

This chain joins TRBV7-8 and TRBJ2-5, with 11 nucleotides matching TRBD2. The CDR3 runs 16 residues. Germline CDR1 and CDR2: SGHVS and FQNEAQ. The junction had 8 bases not matched to a gene; V was cut back by 4 bases and J by 4 bases. As DNA, the CDR3 is TGTGCCAGCAGCTCCATTAGCGGGGGGGCCGGAGAGACCCAGTACTTC. Protein product: CASSSISGGAGETQYF.

This clone was detected a few times. J is TRBJ1-3 and V is TRBV27, with D tentatively TRBD1 (6 bases). V lost 4 bases, J lost 4 bases, and 14 bases lay in between. Germline V gene data show CDR1 as MNHEY and CDR2 as SMNVEV (reference sequence). The CDR3 has 15 amino acids. The CDR3 is CASSSPYRDGNTIYF. The CDR3 bases are TGTGCCAGCAGTTCACCCTACAGGGACGGAAACACCATATATTTT.

The V gene is TRBV9, the J gene TRBJ2-3; 7 nucleotides match TRBD2. The CDR3 runs to 17 residues. V was pared by 3 bases and J by 2 bases, with 12 bases of the junction left unmatched. Germline V CDR1 and CDR2: SGDLS, YYNGEE. In DNA form, the CDR3 reads TGTGCCAGCAGCGCCCGCCCAGCGCGGGGGTACACAGATACGCAGTATTTT. Translation gives CASSARPARGYTDTQYF.

This chain joins TRBV5-8 and TRBJ1-6; TRBD1 matches at 10 bases. This CDR3 has 15 amino acids. V was clipped by 4 bases and J by 7 bases; unmatched bases: 5. CDR1 is SGHTS, CDR2 YDEGEE, per germline. For the CDR3, the DNA is TGTGCCAGCAGCAAAGGGACAGGGGAAAATTCACCCCTCCACTTT. Amino acids: CASSKGTGENSPLHF.

This clone was counted a single time. For the CDR3, the DNA is TGTGCCAGCAGCGTAGGTGGACTAGCGGGGGGGGAGACCCAGTACTTC. Residues: CASSVGGLAGGETQYF. This sequence joins TRBV9 and TRBJ2-5; 15 nucleotides align to TRBD2. In germline, CDR1 is SGDLS, CDR2 YYNGEE. V lost 0 bases and J lost 5; bases outside the gene matches: 2. The length of the CDR3 is 16 residues.

V gene TRBV25-1 combines with J gene TRBJ2-7, with D tentatively TRBD1 (5 bases). Germline V lookup: CDR1 MGHDK, CDR2 SYGVNS. There are 11 residues in the CDR3. The CDR3 bases are TGTTTCAGGGAAGGCACCTACGAGCAGTACTTC. Translation gives CFREGTYEQYF.

J is TRBJ2-1 and V is TRBV10-3; 8 nucleotides line up with TRBD2. V gave up 5 bases and J gave up 6 bases; unmatched junction bases: 18. Germline assignment: CDR1 ENHRY and CDR2 SYGVKD. The CDR3 loop spans 18 amino acids. The chain's CDR3 is CAISFYGRAEVGLNEQFF. CDR3 nucleotides: TGTGCCATCAGTTTCTACGGGAGGGCCGAGGTGGGGCTCAATGAGCAGTTCTTC.

This clone was seen just once. J is TRBJ1-6 and V is TRBV5-6, with TRBD1 as a possible D gene (6 bases). The V gene lost 0 bases and the J gene lost 11 bases, with 18 bases spanning the gap. The CDR3 sequence is 16 residues long. Per germline, CDR1 SGHDT and CDR2 YYEEEE. The CDR3, as DNA: TGTGCCAGCAGCTTGGTCGCAGGGGTGGTAGGGACACCCCTCCACTTT. This gives the protein CASSLVAGVVGTPLHF.

V gene TRBV7-9 combines with J gene TRBJ1-2; D may be TRBD1 (6 bases). The ends were cut back, 3 bases at V and 7 bases at J, with 15 bases in the middle. The germline gives CDR1 SEHNR, CDR2 FQNEAQ (reference sequence). CDR3 length: 14 residues. CDR3 region: CASSFQGWMGGYTF. The CDR3 bases are TGTGCCAGCAGCTTTCAGGGGTGGATGGGTGGCTACACCTTC.

The CDR3 region has the DNA TGTGCCAGCAGCCAAGAAGCTTCGGGGACAGGGGTAACTTTCTTT. This sequence encodes CASSQEASGTGVTFF. The V call is TRBV4-2, the J call TRBJ1-1; 10 bases line up with TRBD1. The CDR3 covers 15 residues. V shed 0 bases and J 12 bases; nucleotides not matched to a gene: 10. Germline CDR1 and CDR2: LGHNA and YNFKEQ.

The chain couples TRBV7-9 to TRBJ1-5; D is unresolved. Germline-derived CDR1 and CDR2 are SEHNR and FQNEAQ (reference sequence). The CDR3 runs 14 residues. V was cut by 4 bases and J by 0 bases, with 7 bases left in between. DNA for the CDR3: TGTGCCAGCAGCTCGGAGGGTAGCAATCAGCCCCAGCATTTT. It specifies CASSSEGSNQPQHF.

V is TRBV18 and J is TRBJ1-5; TRBD1 agrees at 8 bases. Germline V lookup: CDR1 KGHSH, CDR2 LQKENI. V was clipped by 5 bases and J by 7 bases; unmatched bases: 10. CDR3 length equals 15 residues. The CDR3 spells CASSGNQGARQPQHF. The CDR3 region has the DNA TGTGCCAGCTCAGGCAACCAGGGGGCACGACAGCCCCAGCATTTT. The variable domain in full, with the rest retrieved from reference TRBV18 and TRBJ1-5, is NAGVMQNPRHLVRRRGQEARLRCSPMKGHSHVYWYRQLPEEGLKFMVYLQKENIIDESGMPKERFSAEFPKEGPSILRIQQVVRGDSAAYFCASSGNQGARQPQHFGDGTRLSIL.

This sequence joins TRBV3-1 (or the pseudogene TRBV3-2) and TRBJ1-4; 8 nucleotides line up with TRBD1. Unmatched junction bases numbered 8, after V lost 1 base and J lost 1 base. Germline values: CDR1 LGHDT, CDR2 YNNKEL (reference sequence). CDR3 length: 18 amino acids. CDR3 bases: TGTGCCAGCAGCCAAGGCTCAGGGGGCCAGCAAACTAATGAAAAACTGTTTTTT. This sequence encodes CASSQGSGGQQTNEKLFF.

The chain employs TRBV3-1 (or the pseudogene TRBV3-2) and TRBJ2-7; possible D gene TRBD1, 6 bases. The CDR3 spans 13 residues. The V and J ends lost 3 bases and 0 bases respectively, with 6 bases between them. Germline V gene lookup returns CDR1 LGHDT and CDR2 YNNKEL (reference sequence). Written as DNA, the CDR3 is TGTGCCAGCAGCCACAGGGGCTCCTACGAGCAGTACTTC. This sequence encodes CASSHRGSYEQYF.

V and J are TRBV28 and TRBJ1-2, with 12 bases aligning to TRBD1. V lost 7 bases, J lost 7 bases, and 13 bases stayed unmatched. The CDR3 totals 16 residues. Germline V lookup: CDR1 MDHEN, CDR2 SYDVKM. The CDR3, as DNA: TGTGCCAGCATCAACCCAGCGGGACAGGGGGCTGGTGGCTACACCTTC. Protein product: CASINPAGQGAGGYTF.

The V and J genes are TRBV5-1 and TRBJ2-5; 11 bases align to TRBD2. CDR3 size: 17 residues. V shed 4 bases, J shed 4 bases, and the junction held 12 bases outside the gene matches. Germline V CDR1 and CDR2: SGHRS, YFSETQ. This CDR3 reads CASSGTGTSGFRETQYF. DNA of the CDR3: TGCGCCAGCAGCGGAACCGGGACTAGCGGTTTTCGAGAGACCCAGTACTTC.